The 11 T cell receptor beta chains below were found in one sample sequenced in a study of T-cell reconstitution after alpha-beta-depleted transplantation in children. Molecular barcoding with unique molecular identifiers was used for the TCRbeta library. One entry per CDR3 protein, called by TCRdb with MiXCR from the PCR reads. The table lists some 350,000 distinct CDR3 sequences, 16% of them singletons. This material consisted of PBMCs, mostly from graft donor cells, taken 360 days after TCRalphabeta/CD19-depleted stem cell transplant. The receptors originated from a male patient aged 2 to 9 who had a stem cell transplant for acute lymphoblastic leukemia, so the T cells may come from the graft donor.

This clonotype appeared many times. This chain links TRBV6-2 or TRBV6-3 with TRBJ2-3, with 16 bases matching TRBD2. The V gene end was trimmed by 4 bases and the J gene end by 5 bases; junction bases not matched to a gene: 21. The CDR3 sequence is 22 residues long. From germline, CDR1 is MNHEY and CDR2 SVGEGT. CDR3 residues: CASSSIVLGTSGRADLEDTQYF. For the CDR3, the DNA is TGTGCCAGCAGTTCAATAGTCCTCGGGACTAGCGGGAGGGCCGATCTTGAAGATACGCAGTATTTT.

This clonotype has a handful of counts. The chain combines TRBV27 with TRBJ2-3; perhaps TRBD2 as D (7 bases). The CDR3 sequence is 16 residues long. Germline CDR1 reads MNHEY; CDR2 reads SMNVEV (reference sequence). Trimming removed 0 bases at V and 8 bases at J, with 18 bases between. The CDR3 DNA reads TGTGCCAGCAGTTTATCGGGGGGGCCCTCCGGAGGTACGCAGTATTTT. It yields the protein CASSLSGGPSGGTQYF.

Here the CDR3 reads CASSLVPQSRVTGGGDEQFF. The CDR3 nucleotides are TGTGCCAGCAGCTTAGTCCCACAGTCCCGTGTCACAGGGGGCGGCGATGAGCAGTTCTTC. The chain couples TRBV11-2 to TRBJ2-1; 9 bases are shared with TRBD1. The CDR3 is 20 residues long. The germline V gene encodes CDR1 SGHAT and CDR2 FQNNGV. Trimming took 1 base from V and 8 from J; bases not matched to a gene: 21.

This clonotype showed up many times. At one end, the junction sequence differs from germline, possibly due to a read error. The chain uses TRBV29-1 and TRBJ2-5, with unresolved D. Germline-derived CDR1 and CDR2 are SQVTM and ANQGSEA. The CDR3 is made up of 8 amino acids. The CDR3 loop reads CSVDFGNF. In nucleotides, the CDR3 is TGCAGCGTTGATTTTGGTAACTTC.

The V and J genes are TRBV27 and TRBJ2-3; perhaps D is TRBD1 or TRBD2 (5 bases each). The CDR3 loop spans 15 amino acids. The V end was cut by 8 bases, the J end by 0 bases, with 15 bases between. Germline CDR1 reads MNHEY; CDR2 reads SMNVEV (reference sequence). CDR3 in DNA: TGTGCCAGCGGGACCCTCGCCCCTAGCACAGATACGCAGTATTTT. Residues: CASGTLAPSTDTQYF.

This clonotype was detected only a few times. This chain connects TRBV11-3 to TRBJ2-1; TRBD2 might be the D (6 bases). This CDR3 comprises 15 residues. Germline assignment: CDR1 SGHNT and CDR2 YENEEA. V was shortened by 1 base and J by 5 bases, with 12 bases between the two germline ends. CDR3 loop: CASSLGGIGNNEQFF. CDR3 DNA: TGTGCCAGCAGCTTAGGCGGGATAGGAAACAATGAGCAGTTCTTC.

The chain recombines TRBV20-1 with TRBJ2-3; 8 nucleotides line up with TRBD2. This CDR3 is built from 15 residues. Unmatched junction bases numbered 8, after V lost 6 bases and J lost 0 bases. Germline V gene sequence: CDR1 DFQATT, CDR2 SNEGSKA (reference sequence). The DNA for the CDR3 is TGCAGTGCCGGGGGGGGACTAACCAGCACAGATACGCAGTATTTT. This translates into CSAGGGLTSTDTQYF.

This clonotype was counted at least ten times. The chain joins TRBV15 to TRBJ2-1; D perhaps matches TRBD2 (6 bases). The CDR3 runs 16 residues. V lost 5 bases and J lost 0, with 14 bases in between. Germline lookup yields CDR1 LNHNV and CDR2 YYDKDF (reference sequence). CDR3 DNA: TGTGCCACCAGCTCTTCGGGAGTTAGCTCCTACAATGAGCAGTTCTTC. This codes for CATSSSGVSSYNEQFF.

This clonotype has more than one count but fewer than ten. This rearrangement joins TRBV7-9 to TRBJ2-1; a weak D match, TRBD2 (6 bases). V was pared by 3 bases and J by 7 bases, with 19 bases between. The CDR3 totals 16 residues. Germline CDR1 reads SEHNR; CDR2 reads FQNEAQ (reference sequence). The CDR3 region has the DNA TGTGCCAGCAGCTTCACGCCGTTACGGGAGCGGAATGAGCAGTTCTTC. It specifies CASSFTPLRERNEQFF.

The chain has TRBV19 and TRBJ1-1; D not certain. The CDR3 loop spans 16 amino acids. Germline assignment: CDR1 LNHDA and CDR2 SQIVND (reference sequence). Trimming stripped 1 base from V and 1 base from J, with 13 bases between. The CDR3 here is CASSIAFPGSNTEAFF. DNA for the CDR3: TGTGCCAGTAGTATAGCCTTCCCCGGGTCGAACACTGAAGCTTTCTTT.

This clonotype has only a few counts. This chain links TRBV28 with TRBJ1-4; perhaps TRBD1 as D (6 bases). The ends were cut back, 4 bases at V and 4 bases at J, with 10 bases in the middle. The length of the CDR3 is 14 residues. CDR1 and CDR2 (germline): MDHEN, SYDVKM. CDR3: CASSSGGGNEKLFF. The CDR3 DNA reads TGTGCCAGCAGTTCCGGAGGGGGTAATGAAAAACTGTTTTTT.